This TCR beta chain was documented in a study of blood T cell repertoires in COVID-19. V lost 5 bases to trimming and J lost 3 bases, with 14 bases between them. CDR1 and CDR2 (germline): SGHAT, FQNNGV. The CDR3 runs 14 residues. TCRdb keeps only in-frame clones here, not all; method: immunoSEQ multiplex PCR. The table includes 150,000 to 180,000 clones, roughly 89% detected once. The chain recombines TRBV11-2 with TRBJ2-7; TRBD1 is a possible D gene (6 bases). The receptor's source is a man between 45 and 60 years old with acute or convalescent COVID-19. The sequencing input was peripheral blood. CDR3: CASSPQAGDYEQYF. As DNA, the CDR3 is TGTGCCAGCAGCCCCCAGGCAGGGGACTACGAGCAGTACTTC.